This T cell receptor (beta chain) appears in the sequencing data of a study of Graves' ophthalmopathy and Graves' hyperthyroidism. Overall study results and limits: Also, most clonotypes expanded in the thyroid above 0.001 frequency appeared in blood.

This clonotype was observed many times. Its antigen is still unknown. For repertoire sequencing, the TCR beta CDR3 regions were amplified from RNA transcripts. The first-round RT-PCR employed HTBI primers together with the Qiagen OneStep RT-PCR kit. A multiplex PCR was then performed as the second round. One entry per CDR3 protein, called by TCRdb with MiXCR from the multiplex PCR reads. There are hundreds of thousands of distinct CDR3 sequences in the sample; 22% occur only once, and approximately 7.7% lies in the top ten. Clinical symptoms, serum thyroxine, TRAb, thyroid ultrasound and orbital computed tomography determined diagnosis. The V end lost 1 base, the J end lost 10 bases, and 16 bases lay between the germline ends. Per germline, CDR1 LNHNV and CDR2 YYDKDF (reference sequence). There are 14 residues in the CDR3.

Specimen: peripheral blood. V gene TRBV15 combines with J gene TRBJ1-1, with TRBD1 as a possible D gene (5 bases). The clonotype comes from a young woman with stable Graves' hyperthyroidism. Some clones in this sample may be carry-over from other donors' samples. CDR3 sequence (DNA): TGTGCCACCAGCAGAGGGGGGGAGAGGAGTGGAGCTTTCTTT. Its protein product is CATSRGGERSGAFF.